Following are 22 T cell receptor beta chains from one sample sequenced in a study of memory CD4+ T cells and cytomegalovirus serostatus. Single viable CD3+CD4+CD8-CD45RO+ cells were sorted as the memory CD4+ T cells. Clones were read by immunoSEQ multiplex PCR, and TCRdb kept only the in-frame ones, dropping some. Here the sample spans approximately 60,000 clones, around 79% being singletons. The sequencing sample was made of memory CD4+ T cells from blood. The receptor source for this set is an adult in good health and CMV-seropositive.

This clone was counted a single time. J is TRBJ1-2 and V is TRBV30, with D possibly being TRBD1 (6 bases). Between the trimmed V and J ends, which lost 0 bases and 6 bases, there was a span of 11 bases. Germline lookup yields CDR1 GTSNPN and CDR2 SVGIG (reference sequence). The CDR3 extends over 13 amino acids. CDR3 sequence: CAWSVTQGNGYTF. CDR3 coding DNA: TGTGCCTGGAGTGTAACACAGGGAAATGGCTACACCTTC.

In DNA form, the CDR3 reads TGCGCCAGCAGCCAAAGTAAAGCTACCCGAAATGGAAAGACCCAGTACTTC. Translating gives CASSQSKATRNGKTQYF. The V gene is TRBV4-1, the J gene TRBJ2-5; D ambiguous. Germline CDR1 MGHRA, CDR2 YSYEKL. The V end lost 2 bases, the J end lost 6 bases, and 22 bases lay between the germline ends. The CDR3 is 17 amino acids.

The chain recombines TRBV27 with TRBJ2-7; D gene ambiguous. V was pared by 10 bases and J by 0 bases, with 19 bases between. The CDR3 sequence is 15 residues long. CDR1 is MNHEY, CDR2 SMNVEV, per germline (reference sequence). The CDR3 loop reads CATRSILGSSYEQYF. CDR3 sequence (DNA): TGTGCCACCAGATCGATCCTCGGAAGCTCCTACGAGCAGTACTTC.

The chain is built from TRBV5-1 and TRBJ2-2, with 10 bases aligning to TRBD2. The V and J ends lost 6 bases and 7 bases, in that order; junction bases with no gene match: 12. The CDR3 has 16 amino acids. Germline loops: CDR1 SGHRS, CDR2 YFSETQ. The CDR3 loop reads CASTEESGRAGGELFF. In DNA, the CDR3 is TGCGCCAGCACGGAGGAGAGCGGGAGGGCCGGCGGGGAGCTGTTTTTT.

This clone showed up just once. The chain joins TRBV29-1 to TRBJ2-2; 14 positions match TRBD2. Germline CDR1 reads SQVTM; CDR2 reads ANQGSEA. Trimming took 7 bases from V and 1 from J; bases not matched to a gene: 14. This CDR3 comprises 19 residues. CDR3 nucleotides: TGCAGCGCCACTACAAAAGGGACTAGCGGGAGTTGGAACACCGGGGAGCTGTTTTTT. Its translation is CSATTKGTSGSWNTGELFF.

This clone appeared a single time. The V call is TRBV7-8, the J call TRBJ2-7, with 7 bases identical to TRBD1. V lost 4 bases and J lost 0; bases outside the gene matches: 6. The CDR3 consists of 15 residues. Germline CDR1 reads SGHVS; CDR2 reads FQNEAQ. This CDR3 reads CASSSRTGRSYEQYF. Here the CDR3 DNA reads TGTGCCAGCAGCTCACGGACAGGCCGCTCCTACGAGCAGTACTTC.

The chain uses TRBV28 and TRBJ1-4; possibly TRBD1 for D (6 bases). Germline assignment: CDR1 MDHEN and CDR2 SYDVKM. Trimming took 1 base from V and 0 from J, leaving 15 bases between them. The CDR3 has 18 amino acids. The CDR3 DNA is TGTGCCAGCAGTTTATCCGCCAGGGGCTTTGCAACTAATGAAAAACTGTTTTTT. Translation: CASSLSARGFATNEKLFF.

This clone turned up a few times. V usage is TRBV6-5 and J usage is TRBJ1-3; 9 bases are shared with TRBD1. V shed 5 bases, J shed 0 bases, and the junction held 2 bases outside the gene matches. In germline, CDR1 is MNHEY, CDR2 SVGAGI. The CDR3 is 15 residues long. The CDR3 nucleotides are TGTGCCAGCAGTCGACAGGGGGACTCTGGAAACACCATATATTTT. Its protein is CASSRQGDSGNTIYF.

This clone was seen a handful of times. The chain combines TRBV19 with TRBJ2-1; D call uncertain. This CDR3 has 13 amino acids. V was cut by 5 bases and J by 5 bases, with 10 bases left in between. CDR1 is LNHDA and CDR2 is SQIVND in the germline V gene (reference sequence). The CDR3 reads CASSENDDNEQFF. The CDR3 region has the DNA TGTGCCAGTAGTGAGAACGACGACAATGAGCAGTTCTTC.

This rearrangement joins TRBV11-3 to TRBJ2-1; 7 bases match TRBD2. V trimming: 5 bases; J trimming: 2 bases; junction bases outside the gene matches: 6. This CDR3 spans 15 amino acids. From germline, CDR1 is SGHNT and CDR2 YENEEA. The CDR3 reads CASSGGRETYNEQFF. CDR3 bases: TGTGCCAGCAGCGGCGGGCGGGAGACCTACAATGAGCAGTTCTTC.

This chain joins TRBV29-1 and TRBJ2-7; 8 bases are a match to TRBD2. Germline loops: CDR1 SQVTM, CDR2 ANQGSEA. This CDR3 has 14 amino acids. Trimming took 7 bases from V and 6 from J; bases not matched to a gene: 14. CDR3 DNA sequence: TGCAGCGCCGCGCCTGGGACTAGGAGTAGCGAGCAGTACTTC. Encoded protein: CSAAPGTRSSEQYF.

On this clone: Other DNA sequences in the same sample also yield this CDR3. The chain carries TRBV5-1 and TRBJ2-3, with D possibly matching TRBD2 (6 bases). Germline V CDR1 and CDR2: SGHRS, YFSETQ. This CDR3 comprises 13 residues. Trimming cost V 2 bases and J 3 bases, with 7 bases left between them. CDR3 in amino acids: CASSFGGTDTQYF. The CDR3 region has the DNA TGCGCCAGCAGCTTCGGGGGTACAGATACGCAGTATTTT.

The chain joins TRBV6-1 to TRBJ1-2; D perhaps matches TRBD1 (5 bases). The V end lost 8 bases, the J end lost 6 bases, and 19 bases lay between the germline ends. Germline CDR1 reads MNHNS; CDR2 reads SASEGT. The length of the CDR3 is 14 residues. The CDR3 DNA sequence: TGTGCCAGCGGGGGGACGCGCCGGGCGGATGGCTACACCTTC. The encoded protein is CASGGTRRADGYTF.

The chain's CDR3 is CASSQLAGGTDTQYF. The CDR3 nucleotides are TGCGCCAGCAGCCAACTAGCGGGAGGGACAGATACGCAGTATTTT. V usage is TRBV4-3 and J usage is TRBJ2-3; 12 bases agree with TRBD2. V was clipped by 2 bases and J by 3 bases; unmatched bases: 0. This CDR3 spans 15 amino acids. Germline V CDR1 and CDR2: LGHNA, YSLEER.

This clone has only a few counts. The gene calls are TRBV9 and TRBJ1-4; the match to TRBD1 covers 8 bases. Trimming at V came to 6 bases and at J to 4 bases, leaving 2 bases not matched to a gene. There are 13 residues in the CDR3. Germline assignment: CDR1 SGDLS and CDR2 YYNGEE. CDR3 coding DNA: TGTGCCAGCAACAGGGGGGGTAATGAAAAACTGTTTTTT. Translating it yields CASNRGGNEKLFF.

This clone occurred a few times. The chain is built from TRBV4-3 and TRBJ1-2; TRBD1 is a possible D gene (6 bases). The germline CDR1 and CDR2 sequences are LGHNA and YSLEER. The CDR3 extends over 13 amino acids. With 4 bases removed from V and 4 bases from J, the gap between germline ends came to 10 bases. In DNA form, the CDR3 reads TGCGCCAGCAGCCCCGCGGGGGCCTATGGCTACACCTTC. Encoded protein: CASSPAGAYGYTF.

A single count supports this clone. The V and J genes are TRBV28 and TRBJ2-7; TRBD1 might be the D (6 bases). This CDR3 comprises 14 residues. Per germline, CDR1 MDHEN and CDR2 SYDVKM. V lost 6 bases to trimming and J lost 4 bases, with 16 bases between them. The CDR3, as DNA: TGTGCCAGCAGGACGACAGGTAACCAATACGAGCAGTACTTC. Its translation: CASRTTGNQYEQYF.

The rearrangement links TRBV2 to TRBJ2-7, with 7 bases matching TRBD1. Unmatched junction bases numbered 4, after V lost 4 bases and J lost 4 bases. The CDR3 has 13 amino acids. Looked up from germline, CDR1 is SNHLY and CDR2 is FYNNEI. The CDR3 DNA is TGTGCCAGCAGTGCGGGACAGAAGTACGAGCAGTACGTC. Amino acid sequence: CASSAGQKYEQYV.

The table lists this clone with a few counts. V gene TRBV7-9 combines with J gene TRBJ1-1; 8 positions agree with TRBD1. V was pared by 6 bases and J by 4 bases, with 7 bases of the junction left unmatched. The CDR3 consists of 14 residues. Germline V gene sequence: CDR1 SEHNR, CDR2 FQNEAQ (reference sequence). CDR3 DNA: TGTGCCAGCAGTTCCGGGACAGGCTCCACTGAAGCTTTCTTT. Protein: CASSSGTGSTEAFF.

Comment on this clone: Different DNA sequences within this sample yield the same CDR3. This chain joins TRBV7-2 and TRBJ1-5; D is uncertain. Germline V lookup: CDR1 SGHTA, CDR2 FQGNSA. V lost 1 base, J lost 5 bases, and 3 bases lay in between. CDR3 size: 12 residues. CDR3: CASSLEHQPQHF. The CDR3 DNA is TGTGCCAGCAGCTTAGAGCATCAGCCCCAGCATTTT.

The sample holds one count of this clone. This chain joins TRBV12-5 and TRBJ1-1; tentatively, D is TRBD1 (5 bases). The germline V and J ends were trimmed by 5 bases and 8 bases, with 15 bases remaining between them. Germline V gene data show CDR1 as LGHNT and CDR2 as FRNRAP. The CDR3 spans 13 residues. The CDR3 DNA is TGTGCTAGTGGTCAGTCGACGGAGGGGGAAGCTTTCTTT. Translating it yields CASGQSTEGEAFF. Complete variable domain (other parts from reference TRBV12-5 and TRBJ1-1): DARVTQTPRHKVTEMGQEVTMRCQPILGHNTVFWYRQTMMQGLELLAYFRNRAPLDDSGMPKDRFSAEMPDATLATLKIQPSEPRDSAVYFCASGQSTEGEAFFGQGTRLTVV.

The chain is built from TRBV7-2 and TRBJ2-1; the match to TRBD1 covers 10 bases. This CDR3 is built from 15 residues. CDR1 SGHTA and CDR2 FQGNSA come from the germline V gene. J lost 7 bases, V lost 5 bases, and 8 bases had no gene match. The CDR3, as DNA: TGTGCCAGCAGCCCCGGACAGGGGGGTCGGAATGAGCAGTTCTTC. As protein: CASSPGQGGRNEQFF. The full variable domain, completed using reference TRBV7-2 and TRBJ2-1, is GAGVSQSPSNKVTEKGKDVELRCDPISGHTALYWYRQSLGQGLEFLIYFQGNSAPDKSGLPSDRFSAERTGGSVSTLTIQRTQQEDSAVYLCASSPGQGGRNEQFFGPGTRLTVL.